What follows are 27 T cell receptor beta chains derived from one specimen sequenced in a study of post-analysis software for immune sequencing data. Study-wide results and limits: Patients had higher frequencies than controls of a handful of TRBV segments, including TRBV5-6, TRBV5-1 and TRBV20-1.

For these TCRs, the target antigens are not known. Researchers reported that TCR beta cDNA libraries carried unique molecular identifiers. A single record per CDR3 protein comes from TCRdb applying MiXCR to the PCR reads. The sample holds about 820,000 distinct CDR3 sequences, 53% seen once. The sequencing input was blood. Receptor source: a girl aged 10 to 17 with multiple sclerosis.

The chain links TRBV5-1 to TRBJ2-7; 7 nucleotides match TRBD1. V shed 5 bases and J 4 bases; nucleotides not matched to a gene: 12. The CDR3 extends over 15 amino acids. Germline V lookup: CDR1 SGHRS, CDR2 YFSETQ. DNA for the CDR3: TGCGCCAGCAGTCCCGGACAGGAAGGGGGTTACGAGCAGTACTTC. It encodes CASSPGQEGGYEQYF.

CDR3: CASSYSSTDYNEKLFF. CDR3 nucleotides: TGTGCCAGCAGTTACTCCTCCACGGATTATAATGAAAAACTGTTTTTT. The chain links TRBV6-6 to TRBJ1-4, with no clear D. This CDR3 region has 16 residues. CDR1 and CDR2 from the germline V gene are MNHNY and SVGAGI (reference sequence). V lost 0 bases and J 4 bases, leaving 12 bases between the germline ends.

This clonotype came up once. This chain links TRBV29-1 with TRBJ1-1; D gene unclear. V dropped 6 bases and J dropped 5 bases, with 16 bases sitting between them. This CDR3 spans 13 amino acids. Germline loops: CDR1 SQVTM, CDR2 ANQGSEA. CDR3 DNA sequence: TGCAGCGTAGGCGGTCGATGGTGGACTGAAGCTTTCTTT. Translating it yields CSVGGRWWTEAFF.

The chain employs TRBV7-6 and TRBJ2-4; TRBD1 aligns across 7 bases. Germline trimming cut 4 bases from V and 0 bases from J; bases unmatched to any gene: 3. Germline CDR1 SGHVS, CDR2 FNYEAQ. CDR3 length equals 15 residues. CDR3 in amino acids: CASSSGQEAKNIQYF. DNA of the CDR3: TGTGCCAGCAGCTCCGGACAGGAAGCCAAAAACATTCAGTACTTC.

The chain recombines TRBV20-1 with TRBJ2-4; TRBD1 aligns across 9 bases. The DNA end lines up better with TRBJ2-7; the J call may be wrong. The CDR3 contains 15 residues. The germline V gene has CDR1 DFQATT and CDR2 SNEGSKA (reference sequence). The CDR3 reads CSARAGQGLSYEQYF. CDR3 in DNA: TGCAGTGCTAGAGCGGGACAGGGCCTCTCCTACGAGCAGTACTTC.

The J gene is TRBJ2-5, the V gene TRBV10-3, with D possibly being TRBD1 (5 bases). The DNA end lines up better with TRBJ2-7; the J call may be wrong. The CDR3 is made up of 13 amino acids. Germline CDR1 and CDR2: ENHRY and SYGVKD. CDR3 in amino acids: CAIAQQVAYEQYF. For the CDR3, the DNA is TGTGCCATCGCCCAACAGGTCGCCTACGAGCAGTACTTC.

The chain is built from TRBV4-1 and TRBJ1-1; perhaps TRBD1 as D (5 bases). V shed 1 base and J shed 12 bases, with 15 bases lying between them. CDR3 length: 13 residues. CDR1 and CDR2 from the germline V gene are MGHRA and YSYEKL. CDR3 loop: CASSQVGTRWTFF. The CDR3 DNA sequence: TGCGCCAGCAGCCAAGTTGGGACCCGGTGGACTTTCTTT.

A single count supports this clonotype. This chain's CDR3 is CASSLRGLIDEQYF. The DNA of the CDR3 is TGTGCCAGCAGCCTCAGGGGGTTGATCGACGAGCAGTACTTC. The chain couples TRBV12-3 or TRBV12-4 to TRBJ2-7; 7 bases agree with TRBD1. With V trimmed by 6 bases and J by 5 bases, 10 bases remained unmatched. The CDR3 runs to 14 residues.

V and J are TRBV12-3 or TRBV12-4 and TRBJ2-5; weak D call: TRBD2 (6 bases). The V end lost 3 bases, the J end lost 5 bases, and 13 bases lay between the germline ends. The CDR3 spans 14 residues. CDR3 nucleotide sequence: TGTGCCAGCAGTTTGGCGGGGTGTGCGGAGACCCAGTACTTC. This encodes CASSLAGCAETQYF.

The gene calls are TRBV14 and TRBJ2-5; possible D gene TRBD1, 5 bases. This CDR3 spans 11 amino acids. V lost 1 base and J 13 bases, leaving 10 bases between the germline ends. Germline CDR1 SGHDN, CDR2 FVKESK. Here the CDR3 reads CASSQAGPRYF. The CDR3 nucleotides are TGTGCCAGCAGCCAAGCAGGGCCCCGGTACTTC.

This rearrangement joins TRBV20-1 to TRBJ2-1; the match to TRBD2 covers 13 bases. The V gene's germline CDR1 is DFQATT and CDR2 SNEGSKA (reference sequence). V lost 1 base, J lost 1 base, and 1 base stayed unmatched. CDR3 length: 16 amino acids. The CDR3 here is CSARGLAGGSYNEQFF. The CDR3 region has the DNA TGCAGTGCTAGAGGACTAGCGGGAGGTTCCTACAATGAGCAGTTCTTC.

The rearrangement links TRBV29-1 to TRBJ1-1; D might be TRBD1 (5 bases). The CDR3 totals 13 residues. The germline V and J ends were trimmed by 4 bases and 0 bases, with 9 bases remaining between them. CDR1 and CDR2 (germline): SQVTM, ANQGSEA. The CDR3, as DNA: TGCAGCGTTGGGGACCTTCTGAACACTGAAGCTTTCTTT. Protein sequence: CSVGDLLNTEAFF.

This clonotype was counted at least ten times. The chain is built from TRBV12-3 or TRBV12-4 and TRBJ2-7, with 7 positions matching TRBD1. The trim removed 6 bases at V and 0 bases at J, leaving 5 bases unmatched. The CDR3 spans 14 residues. The CDR3 spells CASSPRDSSYEQYF. The CDR3 nucleotides read TGTGCCAGCAGCCCCCGGGACAGCTCCTACGAGCAGTACTTC.

The V and J genes are TRBV3-1 and TRBJ2-7; D unresolved. Germline CDR1 reads LGHDT; CDR2 reads YNNKEL (reference sequence). This CDR3 comprises 13 residues. Deletions cut 2 bases from V and 4 bases from J, with 9 bases between. CDR3 region: CASSQPEEYEQYF. Here the CDR3 DNA reads TGTGCCAGCAGCCAACCCGAGGAGTACGAGCAGTACTTC.

V is TRBV6-2 or TRBV6-3 and J is TRBJ1-5, with 10 positions matching TRBD1. The CDR3 consists of 15 residues. Germline-derived CDR1 and CDR2 are MNHEY and SVGEGT. Trimming at V came to 6 bases and at J to 9 bases, leaving 11 bases not matched to a gene. CDR3 sequence (DNA): TGTGCCAGCAGGGATGGGACAGGGGTACCGCGGCCCCAGCATTTT. Its protein is CASRDGTGVPRPQHF.

This clonotype was counted a few times. The chain carries TRBV5-1 and TRBJ2-1; unclear D gene. Germline V gene sequence: CDR1 SGHRS, CDR2 YFSETQ. CDR3 length: 16 amino acids. V was trimmed by 0 bases and J by 0 bases, leaving 10 bases between them. The CDR3 loop reads CASSLAGFSSYNEQFF. Written as DNA, the CDR3 is TGCGCCAGCAGCTTGGCTGGGTTTAGCTCCTACAATGAGCAGTTCTTC.

This clonotype was found a few times. This chain connects TRBV12-3 or TRBV12-4 to TRBJ2-4, with TRBD1 identical over 10 bases. The end of the DNA fits TRBJ2-7 better, so the J call may be wrong. CDR3 length: 13 amino acids. The CDR3 spells CASSLDRGTEQYF. In DNA form, the CDR3 reads TGTGCCAGCAGTTTGGACAGGGGGACCGAGCAGTACTTC.

The chain has TRBV24-1 and TRBJ2-1, with D possibly TRBD1 on 6 matching bases. Germline loops: CDR1 KGHDR, CDR2 SFDVKD. The CDR3 consists of 14 residues. V shed 2 bases and J shed 3 bases, with 7 bases lying between them. The DNA of the CDR3 is TGTGCCACCAGTGATTCGACAGGCTACAATGAGCAGTTCTTC. It translates to CATSDSTGYNEQFF.

This clonotype has only a few counts. At one boundary the junction diverges from the germline segment, which might be a read error. The chain uses TRBV10-3 and TRBJ2-2; 7 bases map to TRBD2. CDR3 size: 15 residues. The germline V gene encodes CDR1 ENHRY and CDR2 SYGVKD. CDR3 DNA sequence: TGTGCCATCAGTGAATCGGGAGGAGACACCGGAGAGCTGTTTTTT. Translated, it gives CAISESGGDTGELFF.

The chain has TRBV20-1 and TRBJ2-7, with TRBD2 matching 8 bases. J lost 0 bases, V lost 6 bases, and 4 bases had no gene match. The germline V gene encodes CDR1 DFQATT and CDR2 SNEGSKA (reference sequence). This CDR3 spans 13 amino acids. The CDR3, as DNA: TGCAGTGCCGTAGCGGGGAGCTCCTACGAGCAGTACTTC. Translating gives CSAVAGSSYEQYF.

The chain is built from TRBV25-1 and TRBJ2-5, with TRBD1 as a possible D gene (6 bases). There are 16 residues in the CDR3. V was shortened by 0 bases and J by 4 bases, with 15 bases between the two germline ends. Germline CDR1 reads MGHDK; CDR2 reads SYGVNS. CDR3 in amino acids: CASSEYRGGTGETQYF. The CDR3 nucleotides are TGTGCCAGCAGTGAATATAGAGGGGGAACGGGAGAGACCCAGTACTTC.

The rearrangement joins TRBV7-2 to TRBJ2-7; D might be TRBD1 (7 bases). This CDR3 spans 19 amino acids. V lost 6 bases and J lost 3, with 30 bases in between. Germline V gene lookup returns CDR1 SGHTA and CDR2 FQGNSA. The CDR3 loop reads CASRAGQPTLASAFYEQYF. CDR3 nucleotide sequence: TGTGCCAGCAGGGCGGGACAGCCAACCTTGGCTTCCGCCTTCTACGAGCAGTACTTC. Supplemented by reference TRBV7-2 and TRBJ2-7, the full variable domain reads GAGVSQSPSNKVTEKGKDVELRCDPISGHTALYWYRQSLGQGLEFLIYFQGNSAPDKSGLPSDRFSAERTGGSVSTLTIQRTQQEDSAVYLCASRAGQPTLASAFYEQYFGPGTRLTVT.

This clonotype was observed once. This chain connects TRBV4-2 to TRBJ2-5, with D perhaps given as TRBD1 or TRBD2 (5 bases each). The CDR3 totals 15 residues. V lost 2 bases, J lost 1 base, and 11 bases lay in between. Germline V gene sequence: CDR1 LGHNA, CDR2 YNFKEQ. The CDR3 DNA is TGTGCCAGCAGCCAACGAGGGGCTATCCAAGAGACCCAGTACTTC. As protein: CASSQRGAIQETQYF.

This clonotype was seen at least ten times. This chain links TRBV6-4 with TRBJ2-3, with TRBD2 matching over 7 bases. The CDR3 is made up of 13 amino acids. Trimming removed 5 bases from V and 1 base from J; junction bases left unmatched: 0. Germline V gene data show CDR1 as MRHNA and CDR2 as SNTAGT. The chain's CDR3 is CASSTSGTDTQYF. Here the CDR3 DNA reads TGTGCCAGCAGTACTAGCGGCACAGATACGCAGTATTTT.

The rearrangement joins TRBV3-1 to TRBJ1-1, with D unclear. Trimming left V 2 bases short and J 1 base short, with 5 bases between. From germline, CDR1 is LGHDT and CDR2 YNNKEL (reference sequence). The CDR3 covers 13 residues. CDR3 loop: CASSQSPNTEAFF. CDR3 coding DNA: TGTGCCAGCAGCCAAAGTCCGAACACTGAAGCTTTCTTT.

This clonotype showed up just once. This chain joins TRBV20-1 and TRBJ2-5; D ambiguous. The last part of the DNA fits TRBJ2-7 better; the J call may be wrong. The germline V gene encodes CDR1 DFQATT and CDR2 SNEGSKA (reference sequence). This CDR3 spans 13 amino acids. The CDR3 coding sequence is TGCAGTGCTAGTATCCTTCTCGTGGGCGAGCAGTACTTC. This gives the protein CSASILLVGEQYF.

The rearrangement links TRBV11-1 to TRBJ2-1; 14 bases match TRBD2. Germline CDR1 is SGHAT and CDR2 is FQDESV (reference sequence). V lost 3 bases and J lost 2; bases outside the gene matches: 21. The CDR3 runs 23 residues. For the CDR3, the DNA is TGTGCCAGCAGCTTCACTGGACTAGCGGGAGGACGACCCCGGACGAACACCTACAATGAGCAGTTCTTC. It encodes CASSFTGLAGGRPRTNTYNEQFF.